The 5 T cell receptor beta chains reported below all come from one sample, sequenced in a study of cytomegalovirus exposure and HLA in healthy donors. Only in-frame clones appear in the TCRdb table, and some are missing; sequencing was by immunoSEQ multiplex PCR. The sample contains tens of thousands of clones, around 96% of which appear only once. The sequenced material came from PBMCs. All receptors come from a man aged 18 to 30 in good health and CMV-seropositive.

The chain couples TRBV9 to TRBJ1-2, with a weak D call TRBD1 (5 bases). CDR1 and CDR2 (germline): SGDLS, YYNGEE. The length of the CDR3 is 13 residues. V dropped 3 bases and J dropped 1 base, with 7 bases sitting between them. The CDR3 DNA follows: TGTGCCAGCAGCGCGGACATTAACTATGGCTACACCTTC. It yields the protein CASSADINYGYTF.

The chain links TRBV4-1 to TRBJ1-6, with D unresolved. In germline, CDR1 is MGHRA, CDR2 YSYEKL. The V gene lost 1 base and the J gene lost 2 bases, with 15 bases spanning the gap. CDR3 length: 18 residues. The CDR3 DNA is TGCGCCAGCAGCCAAGTTGAAGGGAGGCCTACCTATAATTCACCCCTCCACTTT. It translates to CASSQVEGRPTYNSPLHF.

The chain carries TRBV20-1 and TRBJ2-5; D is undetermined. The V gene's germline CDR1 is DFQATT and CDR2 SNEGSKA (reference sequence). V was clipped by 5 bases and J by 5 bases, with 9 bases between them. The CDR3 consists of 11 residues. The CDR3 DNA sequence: TGCAGTGCTCCCCTCGGGGAGACCCAGTACTTC. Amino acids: CSAPLGETQYF.

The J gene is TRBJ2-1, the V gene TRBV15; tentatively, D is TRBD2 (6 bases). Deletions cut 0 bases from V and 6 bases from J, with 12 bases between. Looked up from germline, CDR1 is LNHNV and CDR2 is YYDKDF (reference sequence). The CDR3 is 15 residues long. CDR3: CATSREDSGSNEQFF. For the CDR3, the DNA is TGTGCCACCAGCAGAGAGGATAGCGGATCCAATGAGCAGTTCTTC.

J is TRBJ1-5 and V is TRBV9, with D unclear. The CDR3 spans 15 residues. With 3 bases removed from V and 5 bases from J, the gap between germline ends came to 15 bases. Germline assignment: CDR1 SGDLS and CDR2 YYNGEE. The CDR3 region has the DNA TGTGCCAGCAGCGCATCGGGAACGGTCTATCAGCCCCAGCATTTT. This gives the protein CASSASGTVYQPQHF.